What follows are 18 T cell receptor beta chains derived from one specimen sequenced in a study of T cell responses to AZD1222 COVID-19 vaccine. The assay was immunoSEQ multiplex PCR, and TCRdb's table has in-frame clones only and misses some. The profile covers 130,000 to 150,000 clones, with 91% appearing a single time and approximately 3.9% taken by the ten largest. This material consisted of peripheral blood, taken 28 days after the second AZD1222 dose. These receptors originate from an adult who received the AZD1222 COVID-19 vaccine.

The chain joins TRBV5-1 to TRBJ2-2; TRBD2 matches 8 bases. The junction had 17 bases not matched to a gene; V was cut back by 5 bases and J by 5 bases. Per germline, CDR1 SGHRS and CDR2 YFSETQ. The CDR3 covers 18 residues. CDR3 DNA: TGCGCCAGCAGTTCCCTCGGGGGACTAGAGTTGATAACCGGGGAGCTGTTTTTT. Translated, it gives CASSSLGGLELITGELFF.

The rearrangement links TRBV13 to TRBJ2-1, with 9 positions matching TRBD2. Germline V CDR1 and CDR2: PRHDT, FYEKMQ (reference sequence). CDR3 size: 17 residues. V gave up 1 base and J gave up 7 bases; unmatched junction bases: 11. CDR3 loop: CASSLARAAGGQNEQFF. The CDR3 bases are TGTGCCAGCAGCTTAGCCAGGGCCGCGGGAGGGCAGAATGAGCAGTTCTTC.

This clone occurred a few times. The gene calls are TRBV6-1 and TRBJ1-6; perhaps TRBD1 as D (6 bases). CDR1 is MNHNS, CDR2 SASEGT, per germline. V was pared by 4 bases and J by 2 bases, with 12 bases between. The CDR3 length is 16 residues. Written as DNA, the CDR3 is TGTGCCAGCAGTGCTGTACAGGGCCCCTATAATTCACCCCTCCACTTT. Residues: CASSAVQGPYNSPLHF.

J is TRBJ2-5 and V is TRBV5-5; TRBD2 aligns across 14 bases. With 0 bases clipped from V and 5 bases from J, the junction kept 3 bases outside the gene matches. This CDR3 comprises 16 residues. Germline V gives CDR1 SGHKS, CDR2 YYEKEE (reference sequence). The CDR3 here is CASSLGGLAGVETQYF. In DNA form, the CDR3 reads TGTGCCAGCAGCTTGGGGGGACTAGCGGGAGTGGAGACCCAGTACTTC.

The chain joins TRBV11-3 to TRBJ2-2; TRBD2 matches 11 bases. The CDR3 covers 14 residues. The V gene end was trimmed by 6 bases and the J gene end by 5 bases; junction bases not matched to a gene: 2. The germline V gene encodes CDR1 SGHNT and CDR2 YENEEA. CDR3 residues: CASSTSGSTGELFF. CDR3 DNA sequence: TGTGCCAGCAGTACTAGCGGGAGTACCGGGGAGCTGTTTTTT.

The rearrangement uses TRBV7-9 and TRBJ1-5; D is unresolved. The CDR3 has 13 residues. The V and J ends lost 0 bases and 6 bases respectively, with 6 bases between them. CDR1 is SEHNR and CDR2 is FQNEAQ in the germline V gene (reference sequence). The CDR3 loop is CASSLAPGQPQHF. The CDR3 DNA reads as TGTGCCAGCAGCTTAGCGCCTGGTCAGCCCCAGCATTTT. The full variable domain, rest sourced from reference TRBV7-9 and TRBJ1-5, is DTGVSQNPRHKITKRGQNVTFRCDPISEHNRLYWYRQTLGQGPEFLTYFQNEAQLEKSRLLSDRFSAERPKGSFSTLEIQRTEQGDSAMYLCASSLAPGQPQHFGDGTRLSIL.

The chain combines TRBV6-4 with TRBJ2-1, with D perhaps TRBD1 (6 bases). The V end lost 2 bases, the J end lost 5 bases, and 19 bases lay between the germline ends. The CDR3 covers 17 residues. CDR1 is MRHNA and CDR2 is SNTAGT in the germline V gene. The CDR3 DNA follows: TGTGCCAGCAGTGACGCAGGTCAGGGCAGGGGTAACAATGAGCAGTTCTTC. Protein sequence: CASSDAGQGRGNNEQFF.

V gene TRBV19 combines with J gene TRBJ2-5; TRBD2 matches 9 bases. V trimming: 4 bases; J trimming: 1 base; junction bases outside the gene matches: 1. Germline assignment: CDR1 LNHDA and CDR2 SQIVND (reference sequence). CDR3 length: 14 amino acids. This CDR3 is CASSSSGGQETQYF. In DNA form, the CDR3 reads TGTGCCAGTAGTAGTAGCGGGGGCCAAGAGACCCAGTACTTC.

This clone has only one observation. DNA of the CDR3: TGTGCCACCGCCACTAGCGGGATTTACAATGAGCAGTTCTTC. Translation: CATATSGIYNEQFF. V usage is TRBV24-1 and J usage is TRBJ2-1; 10 nucleotides agree with TRBD2. The CDR3 is 14 amino acids. Germline CDR1 KGHDR, CDR2 SFDVKD. V was pared by 9 bases and J by 4 bases, with 5 bases of the junction left unmatched.

The rearrangement uses TRBV24-1 and TRBJ2-3; 10 positions agree with TRBD2. The ends lost 5 bases at V and 0 bases at J; junction bases unmatched: 1. CDR3 length: 15 amino acids. CDR1 and CDR2 (germline): KGHDR, SFDVKD. CDR3 amino acids: CATSAAGGSTDTQYF. In DNA, the CDR3 is TGTGCCACCAGTGCAGCGGGAGGGAGCACAGATACGCAGTATTTT.

The count of this clone is one. The rearrangement links TRBV14 to TRBJ1-2; D is possibly TRBD1 (6 bases). Germline assignment: CDR1 SGHDN and CDR2 FVKESK. There are 15 residues in the CDR3. Trimming removed 1 base at V and 5 bases at J, with 14 bases between. The CDR3 DNA is TGTGCCAGCAGCCAAGGGGGGGCAGAGAAATATGGCTACACCTTC. It specifies CASSQGGAEKYGYTF.

This clone was recorded a few times. The chain employs TRBV2 and TRBJ2-7; D tentatively fits TRBD1 or TRBD2 (5 bases each). Trimming stripped 6 bases from V and 5 bases from J, with 20 bases between. The germline CDR1 and CDR2 sequences are SNHLY and FYNNEI. The CDR3 covers 15 residues. The CDR3: CASSAPGRRSNEQYF. CDR3 nucleotides: TGTGCCAGCAGCGCTCCGGGACGAAGATCGAACGAGCAGTACTTC.

This CDR3 reads CASSPRGGTNTEAFF. The CDR3 nucleotides read TGTGCCAGCAGCCCCCGAGGGGGAACGAACACTGAAGCTTTCTTT. The chain couples TRBV7-6 to TRBJ1-1; weak D call: TRBD1 (6 bases). The V gene's germline CDR1 is SGHVS and CDR2 FNYEAQ. Trimming took off 5 bases at V and 1 base at J, with 14 bases between the two ends. The CDR3 is 15 residues long.

The V and J genes are TRBV29-1 and TRBJ1-1; D might be TRBD1 (6 bases). Germline values: CDR1 SQVTM, CDR2 ANQGSEA. Trimming stripped 2 bases from V and 8 bases from J, with 9 bases between. This CDR3 has 11 amino acids. The chain's CDR3 is CSVEQGREAFF. CDR3 in DNA: TGCAGCGTTGAACAGGGGAGAGAAGCTTTCTTT.

The chain recombines TRBV6-2 or TRBV6-3 with TRBJ2-7, with D unresolved. CDR1 MNHEY and CDR2 SVGEGT come from the germline V gene. The V end lost 0 bases, the J end lost 3 bases, and 6 bases lay between the germline ends. This CDR3 spans 13 amino acids. The CDR3 coding sequence is TGTGCCAGCAGTTACTCAGGGTTCTACGAGCAGTACTTC. This translates into CASSYSGFYEQYF.

V is TRBV7-9 and J is TRBJ2-3, with 9 bases matching TRBD1. The CDR3 is 16 amino acids. Trimming took 1 base from V and 1 from J; bases not matched to a gene: 3. Looked up from germline, CDR1 is SEHNR and CDR2 is FQNEAQ (reference sequence). The CDR3 reads CASSLDWTGGTDTQYF. CDR3 coding DNA: TGTGCCAGCAGCTTAGATTGGACAGGGGGCACAGATACGCAGTATTTT.

The DNA of the CDR3 is TGTGCCAGTACCACAGGGGTGCAGGCCGAGCAGTACTTC. It translates to CASTTGVQAEQYF. This chain connects TRBV19 to TRBJ2-7, with 7 positions matching TRBD1. V lost 7 bases, J lost 6 bases, and 9 bases stayed unmatched. Germline V gives CDR1 LNHDA, CDR2 SQIVND (reference sequence). The CDR3 runs 13 residues.

The chain uses TRBV11-2 and TRBJ2-3; D may be TRBD1 (6 bases). Germline-derived CDR1 and CDR2 are SGHAT and FQNNGV. Trimming pared 1 base from V and 5 bases from J, leaving 13 bases between. The CDR3 consists of 15 residues. The DNA for the CDR3 is TGTGCCAGCAGCTTAGCAGGGGTGGGGATAGATACGCAGTATTTT. This gives the protein CASSLAGVGIDTQYF.